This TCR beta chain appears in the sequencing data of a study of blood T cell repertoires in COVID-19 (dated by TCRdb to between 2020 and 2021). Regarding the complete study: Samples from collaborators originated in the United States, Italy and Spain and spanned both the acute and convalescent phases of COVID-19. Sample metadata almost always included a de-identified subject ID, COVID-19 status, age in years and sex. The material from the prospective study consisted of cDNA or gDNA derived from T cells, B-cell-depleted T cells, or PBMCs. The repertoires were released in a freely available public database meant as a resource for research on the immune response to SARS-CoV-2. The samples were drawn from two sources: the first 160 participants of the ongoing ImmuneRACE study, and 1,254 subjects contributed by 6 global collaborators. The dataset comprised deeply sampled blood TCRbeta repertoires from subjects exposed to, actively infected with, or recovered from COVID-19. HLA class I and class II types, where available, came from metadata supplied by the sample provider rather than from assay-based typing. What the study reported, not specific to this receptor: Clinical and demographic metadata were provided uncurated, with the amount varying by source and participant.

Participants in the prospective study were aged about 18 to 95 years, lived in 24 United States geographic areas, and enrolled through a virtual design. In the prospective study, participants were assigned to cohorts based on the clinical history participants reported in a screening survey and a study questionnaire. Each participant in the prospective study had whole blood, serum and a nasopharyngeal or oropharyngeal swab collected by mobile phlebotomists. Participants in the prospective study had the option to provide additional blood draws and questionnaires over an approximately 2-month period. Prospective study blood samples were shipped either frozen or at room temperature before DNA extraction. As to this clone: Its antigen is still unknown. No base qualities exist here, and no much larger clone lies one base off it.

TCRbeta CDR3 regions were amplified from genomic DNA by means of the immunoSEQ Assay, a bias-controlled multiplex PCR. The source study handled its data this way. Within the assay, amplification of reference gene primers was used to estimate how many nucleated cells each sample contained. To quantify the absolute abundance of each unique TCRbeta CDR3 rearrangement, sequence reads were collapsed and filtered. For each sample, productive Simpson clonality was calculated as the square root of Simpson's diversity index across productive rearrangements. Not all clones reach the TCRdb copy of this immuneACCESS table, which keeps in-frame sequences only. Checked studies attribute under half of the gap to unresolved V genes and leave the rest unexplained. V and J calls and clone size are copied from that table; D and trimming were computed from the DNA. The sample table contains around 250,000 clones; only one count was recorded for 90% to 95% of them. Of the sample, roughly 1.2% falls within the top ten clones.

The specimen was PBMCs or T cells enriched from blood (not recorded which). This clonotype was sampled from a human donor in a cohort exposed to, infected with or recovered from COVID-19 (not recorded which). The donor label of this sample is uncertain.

The DNA sequence is as follows: TGCGCCAGCAGCTACAGGGGCCCCGGAACTAATGAAAAACTGTTTTTT. The encoded protein is CASSYRGPGTNEKLFF. The V and J segments used are TRBV5-1 and TRBJ1-4, and 7 junctional nucleotides match TRBD1. From V the trimming removes 3 bases and from J it removes 1 base, while the gene matches leave 6 bases of the junction unaccounted for. The CDR3, from cysteine to phenylalanine, totals 16 residues. Only the CDR3 portion is preserved as DNA: 48 bases, with reading frame beginning at the first base. According to the germline V gene, CDR1 reads SGHRS and CDR2 reads YFSETQ. Outside the CDR3, residues come from the reference TRBV5-1 and TRBJ1-4 proteins, so the full variable domain is: KAGVTQTPRYLIKTRGQQVTLSCSPISGHRSVSWYQQTPGQGLQFLFEYFSETQRNKGNFPGRFSGRQFSNSRSEMNVSTLELGDSALYLCASSYRGPGTNEKLFFGSGTQLSVL.